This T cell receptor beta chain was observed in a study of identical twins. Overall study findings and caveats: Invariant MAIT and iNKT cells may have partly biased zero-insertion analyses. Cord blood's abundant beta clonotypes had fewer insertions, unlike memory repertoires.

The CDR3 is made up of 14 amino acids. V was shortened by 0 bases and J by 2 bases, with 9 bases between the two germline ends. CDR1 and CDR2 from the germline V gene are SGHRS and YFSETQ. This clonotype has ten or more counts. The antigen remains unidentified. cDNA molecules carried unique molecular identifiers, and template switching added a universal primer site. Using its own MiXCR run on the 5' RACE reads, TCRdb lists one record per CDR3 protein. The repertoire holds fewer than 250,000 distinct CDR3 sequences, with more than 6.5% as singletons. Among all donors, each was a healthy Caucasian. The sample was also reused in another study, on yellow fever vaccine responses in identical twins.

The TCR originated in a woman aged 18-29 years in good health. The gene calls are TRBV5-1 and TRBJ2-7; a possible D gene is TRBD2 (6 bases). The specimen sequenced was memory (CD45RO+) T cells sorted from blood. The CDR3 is CASSLDGGTYEQYF. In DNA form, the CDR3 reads TGCGCCAGCAGCTTGGACGGAGGGACCTACGAGCAGTACTTC.